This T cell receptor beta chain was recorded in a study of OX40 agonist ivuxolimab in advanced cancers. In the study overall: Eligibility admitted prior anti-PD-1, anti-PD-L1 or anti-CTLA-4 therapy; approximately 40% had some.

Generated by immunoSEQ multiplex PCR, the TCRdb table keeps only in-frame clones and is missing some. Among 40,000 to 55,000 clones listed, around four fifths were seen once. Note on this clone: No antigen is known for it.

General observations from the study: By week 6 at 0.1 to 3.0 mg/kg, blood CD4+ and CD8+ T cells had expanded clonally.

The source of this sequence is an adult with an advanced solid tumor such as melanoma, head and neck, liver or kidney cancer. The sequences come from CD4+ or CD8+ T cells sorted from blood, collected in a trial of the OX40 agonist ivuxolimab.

The CDR3, as DNA: TGTGCCAGCAGCTTTCAGGGCGGGGAGCTGTTTTTT. Translation: CASSFQGGELFF. This chain joins TRBV7-9 and TRBJ2-2; perhaps TRBD1 as D (5 bases). The CDR3 has 12 amino acids. Trimming took off 3 bases at V and 7 bases at J, with 6 bases between the two ends. Germline-derived CDR1 and CDR2 are SEHNR and FQNEAQ (reference sequence).